This T cell receptor beta chain was sequenced for a study of CD4 T cells in relation to SARS-CoV-2 and coronaviruses. As concerns this clone: Its antigen is not known.

Profiling relied on immunoSEQ multiplex PCR, and the TCRdb table lists in-frame clones only, not all of them. Among some 20,000 clones listed, around 80% were seen once. Findings and limits, study-wide: Each donor contributed either pre-pandemic or post-infection samples, not both.

The unexposed donors gave CD4+ T cells in 2011-2018, prior to COVID-19. Isolation of CD4+ T cells took place after about 9 days in culture. As cell numbers allowed, unexposed-donor CD4+ T cells faced SARS-CoV-2 S/N and four cold-coronavirus spikes. PBMCs were plated at 1.5 million to 2 million per well in IL-2-containing medium. On days 3 and 7, cultures got half fresh IL-2 medium. Per the germline V gene, CDR1 is MNHEY and CDR2 is SMNVEV (reference sequence). The CDR3 length is 15 residues. The V gene lost 3 bases and the J gene lost 0 bases, with 10 bases spanning the gap. Sequenced input: CD4+ T cells from PBMCs, cultured in vitro. The gene calls are TRBV27 and TRBJ2-3; D unresolved. The TCR sequence derives from a human donor in good health. CDR3 sequence (DNA): TGTGCCAGCAGTTTTTTGGGGATGAGCACAGATACGCAGTATTTT. As protein: CASSFLGMSTDTQYF.